The entry below gives a single T cell receptor beta chain sequence along with its context. What it binds is not known. This CDR3 spans 17 amino acids. V lost 1 base and J lost 7, with 21 bases in between. CDR1 and CDR2 from the germline V gene are SGDLS and YYNGEE. This sample was taken from a study of cytomegalovirus exposure and HLA in healthy donors. Across the study: Earlier, 100 million or so unique TCR beta sequences were recovered from approximately 180 million T cells by an analysis. General observations from the study: Specificity for CMV antigens was confirmed in vitro for a few of the CMV-associated chains. Prior analysis indicated that the majority of TCR beta V segments exhibited productivity approximately 90% or approximately 30% of the time.

PCR employed 60 Vbeta and 13 Jbeta primers. Here immunoSEQ multiplex PCR was the method, and the copy in TCRdb shows in-frame clones only, minus some. The profile shows some 160,000 clones, approximately 78% of them singletons. Sequencing was performed on PBMCs. The sequence was collected from a male donor in good health and CMV-seronegative. V and J are TRBV9 and TRBJ2-1, with a possible D match to TRBD1 (8 bases). Here the CDR3 DNA reads TGTGCCAGCAGCGTATTCGCTAGCGGACAGGGTGCGAATGAGCAGTTCTTC. Its translation: CASSVFASGQGANEQFF. The full variable domain, with the rest looked up from reference TRBV9 and TRBJ2-1, is DSGVTQTPKHLITATGQRVTLRCSPRSGDLSVYWYQQSLDQGLQFLIQYYNGEERAKGNILERFSAQQFPDLHSELNLSSLELGDSALYFCASSVFASGQGANEQFFGPGTRLTVL.